This T cell receptor beta chain came from a study of Ad26.COV2.S vaccination and SARS-CoV-2 variants. Study context: Ad26.COV2.S, an intramuscular injection, was given once or twice 56 days apart.

Data came from immunoSEQ multiplex PCR; TCRdb stores just in-frame clones and leaves some out. The sample lists hundreds of thousands of clones; around 90% were seen once. Worth noting for this clone: Its antigen is unidentified.

Study findings and constraints: Possibly, TCR breadth and depth analyses underestimated total T cell responses.

Described treatment: around 19 received Ad26.COV2.S at low or high dose, single or two shots; about 5 received placebo; per-sample allocation not given. Day 63 after the first vaccine or placebo injection was the time point for sampling. The germline V gene has CDR1 SGHRS and CDR2 YFSETQ. V was cut by 2 bases and J by 3 bases, with 7 bases left in between. The CDR3 spans 13 residues. The sample here was peripheral blood, taken in a trial of Ad26.COV2.S vaccine versus placebo. The chain links TRBV5-1 to TRBJ2-3; D unclear. The clonotype comes from a person between 18 and 60 years old who received the Ad26.COV2.S COVID-19 vaccine or a placebo. CDR3 in amino acids: CASSFTTTDTQYF. The CDR3 DNA is TGCGCCAGCAGCTTCACAACTACAGATACGCAGTATTTT.